This T cell receptor (beta chain) was recovered during a study of vaccination and CD4 T cells after COVID-19. Overall study context: The cells in question were stimulated using overlapping spike peptides derived from SARS-CoV-2, HCoV-NL63, HCoV-OC43 and HCoV-229E. Study-wide results and limits: The rise in median SARS-CoV-2-reactive clonotypes, from roughly 19 to 38, was not significant.

Treatment of the sample: roughly nine-day PBMC culture with coronavirus spike peptide pools or control peptides (ViraFEST assay). Expansion of antigen-specific T cells with peptide pools by ViraFEST preceded sequencing of TCRs. On this clonotype itself: The target antigen is unknown.

Sequenced with the Oncomine TCR Beta short-read assay was DNA taken from cultured CD4+ T cells. Cultures of CD4+ T cells served as the source for extracting genomic DNA. TCRdb fed the PCR reads into MiXCR, producing one record per CDR3 protein. The table includes roughly 20,000 distinct CDR3 sequences, roughly 40% detected once. The germline V gene encodes CDR1 SGHVS and CDR2 FQNEAQ. The V segment lost 5 bases and the J segment 9 bases; nucleotides outside the gene matches: 15. The CDR3 contains 15 residues. The sequenced sample was CD4+ T cells from blood, cultured in vitro, obtained after SARS-CoV-2 vaccination. This receptor was taken from a human donor who had recovered from COVID-19. This chain joins TRBV7-8 and TRBJ2-7; 8 bases are shared with TRBD1. For the CDR3, the DNA is TGTGCCAGCAGCCGTGATTCTGGACAGGGAAACCGGCAGTACTTC. It codes for CASSRDSGQGNRQYF.